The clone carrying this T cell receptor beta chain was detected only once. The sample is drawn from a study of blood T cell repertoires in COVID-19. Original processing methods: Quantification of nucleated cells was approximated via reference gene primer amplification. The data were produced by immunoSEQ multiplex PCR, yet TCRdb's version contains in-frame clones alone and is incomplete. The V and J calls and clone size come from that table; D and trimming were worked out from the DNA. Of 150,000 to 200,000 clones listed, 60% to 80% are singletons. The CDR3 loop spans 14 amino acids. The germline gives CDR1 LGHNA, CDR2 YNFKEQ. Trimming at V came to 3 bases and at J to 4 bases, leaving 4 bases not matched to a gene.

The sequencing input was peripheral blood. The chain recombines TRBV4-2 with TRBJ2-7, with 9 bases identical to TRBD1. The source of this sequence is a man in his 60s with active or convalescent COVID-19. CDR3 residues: CASSHGGTGYEQYF. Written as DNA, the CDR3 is TGTGCCAGCAGCCATGGGGGGACAGGGTACGAGCAGTACTTC.